This paragraph reports one T cell receptor beta chain. Its antigen remains undetermined. No base quality information exists; no much larger clone differs at one position. The library was generated by the immunoSEQ multiplex PCR assay. TCRdb holds this immuneACCESS table with in-frame rearrangements only. Some clones are missing; in checked studies, unresolved V genes explain under half, and the rest has no known cause. Within this sample are tens of thousands of clones, with approximately 92% of them counted one time only. Approximately 1.2% of the sample comes from the top ten. This sample is drawn from a study of T cell changes during pregnancy in multiple sclerosis (dated by TCRdb to the late 2010s). About the study as a whole: Changes in the T cell repertoire over the course of pregnancy were examined in this study in women with multiple sclerosis.

The sample in question was peripheral blood, obtained in the third trimester of pregnancy. This TCR was sampled from a female donor with multiple sclerosis, enrolled in a pregnancy study.

Here the CDR3 is given as CASSLVVRISGANVLTF. The nucleotide sequence reads as follows: TGTGCCAGCAGCTTGGTGGTCAGAATCTCTGGGGCCAACGTCCTGACTTTC. The chain links TRBV5-8 with TRBJ2-6; there is no confident call for the D gene. Sequences SGHTS (CDR1) and YDEGEE (CDR2) are obtained from the germline V gene. The CDR3 measures 17 amino acids from cysteine to phenylalanine. The read is trimmed to its CDR3 DNA, 51 bases read in frame from base 1. Trimming at the junction amounts to 0 bases on V and 0 bases on J, and the germline ends lie 10 bases apart.